This T cell receptor beta chain comes out of a study of T cell responses to AZD1222 COVID-19 vaccine. Study-wide results and caveats: Across the whole spike, CD4 TCRs peaked at regions 160-218 and 743-854. Repertoire sampling was restricted to post-peak T cell response timepoints. The sample set comprised mostly white British donors with more females, and clonal diversity was possibly underestimated. Compared with day 0, the breadth and depth of the Spike-specific TCR repertoire rose significantly after two doses of AZD1222.

This table comes from immunoSEQ multiplex PCR, and its TCRdb copy is limited to in-frame clones, with some not included. The table shows tens of thousands of clones, with approximately 80% occurring only once. Only one count was recorded for this clone. Its antigen is as yet unknown. The receptor's source is an adult who received the MenACWY meningococcal vaccine as a control. Specimen: peripheral blood, collected 28 days after the second dose of the MenACWY control vaccine.

The CDR3 protein is CASSPLATGATGELFF. CDR3 DNA sequence: TGCGCCAGCAGCCCACTAGCGACGGGTGCCACCGGGGAGCTGTTTTTT. J is TRBJ2-2 and V is TRBV5-1; 7 nucleotides align to TRBD2. V dropped 4 bases and J dropped 4; count of bases not matched to a gene: 10. The germline V gene encodes CDR1 SGHRS and CDR2 YFSETQ. CDR3 size: 16 residues.